What follows is one T cell receptor (beta chain) and its context. Trimming shortened V by 5 bases and J by 6 bases, and 20 bases separated the two germline ends. In germline, CDR1 is LGHNA, CDR2 YNFKEQ. This CDR3 spans 16 amino acids. The data were taken from a study of T cell responses to AZD1222 COVID-19 vaccine. This table comes from immunoSEQ multiplex PCR, and its TCRdb copy is limited to in-frame clones, with some not included. The data contain about 99,000 clones, approximately 90% of them singletons. The sample in question was peripheral blood, obtained 28 days after the second AZD1222 dose. The sequence derives from an adult who received the AZD1222 COVID-19 vaccine. The rearrangement links TRBV4-2 to TRBJ2-1, with a tentative D call TRBD1 (6 bases). CDR3 sequence reads: CASSSPAQGGRNEQFF. In DNA, the CDR3 is TGTGCCAGCAGCTCCCCGGCACAGGGTGGGCGCAATGAGCAGTTCTTC.